This TCR beta chain was sequenced in a study of OX40 agonist ivuxolimab in advanced cancers. The repertoire was sequenced with immunoSEQ multiplex PCR; TCRdb's copy has only in-frame clones and lacks some. Counted here are 40,000 to 50,000 clones, roughly 90% occurring once; the ten biggest clones make up around 1%. CDR1 MNHEY and CDR2 SVGAGI come from the germline V gene. Trimming stripped 4 bases from V and 2 bases from J, with 17 bases between. The CDR3 covers 16 residues. Sequencing was performed on CD4+ or CD8+ T cells sorted from blood, taken in a trial of the OX40 agonist ivuxolimab. The chain uses TRBV6-5 and TRBJ1-1; D unresolved. This receptor was identified in an adult with an advanced solid tumor such as melanoma, head and neck, liver or kidney cancer. The CDR3 sequence is CASSFSPYFANTEAFF. The CDR3, as DNA: TGTGCCAGCAGTTTCTCCCCCTACTTTGCTAACACTGAAGCTTTCTTT.